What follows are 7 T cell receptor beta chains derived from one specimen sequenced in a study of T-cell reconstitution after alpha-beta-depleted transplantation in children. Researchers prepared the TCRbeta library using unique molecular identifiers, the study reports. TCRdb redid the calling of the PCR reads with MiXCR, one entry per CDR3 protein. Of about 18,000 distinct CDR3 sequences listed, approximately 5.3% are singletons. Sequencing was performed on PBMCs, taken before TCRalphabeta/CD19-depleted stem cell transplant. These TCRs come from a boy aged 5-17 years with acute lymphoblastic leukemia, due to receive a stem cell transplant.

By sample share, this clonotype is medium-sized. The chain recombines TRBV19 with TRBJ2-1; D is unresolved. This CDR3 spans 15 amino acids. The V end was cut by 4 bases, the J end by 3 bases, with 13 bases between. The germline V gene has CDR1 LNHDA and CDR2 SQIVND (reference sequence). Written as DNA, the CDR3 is TGTGCCAGTAGTACAGGTACATGGATCTACAATGAGCAGTTCTTC. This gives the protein CASSTGTWIYNEQFF.

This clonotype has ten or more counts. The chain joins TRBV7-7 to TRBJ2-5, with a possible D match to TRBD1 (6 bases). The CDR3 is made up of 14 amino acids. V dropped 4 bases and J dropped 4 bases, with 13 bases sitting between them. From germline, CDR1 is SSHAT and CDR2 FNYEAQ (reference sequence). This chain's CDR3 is CASSSTGYRETQYF. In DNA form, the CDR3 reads TGTGCCAGCAGCTCCACAGGGTACCGAGAGACCCAGTACTTC. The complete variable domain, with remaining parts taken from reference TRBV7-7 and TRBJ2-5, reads GAGVSQSPRYKVTKRGQDVTLRCDPISSHATLYWYQQALGQGPEFLTYFNYEAQPDKSGLPSDRFSAERPEGSISTLTIQRTEQRDSAMYRCASSSTGYRETQYFGPGTRLLVL.

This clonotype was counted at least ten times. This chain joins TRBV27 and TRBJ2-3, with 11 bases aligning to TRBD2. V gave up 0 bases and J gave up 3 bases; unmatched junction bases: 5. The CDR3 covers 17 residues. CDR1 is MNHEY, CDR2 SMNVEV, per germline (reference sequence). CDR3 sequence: CASSLSLAGGPTDTQYF. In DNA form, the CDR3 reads TGTGCCAGCAGTTTATCGTTAGCGGGAGGGCCAACAGATACGCAGTATTTT.

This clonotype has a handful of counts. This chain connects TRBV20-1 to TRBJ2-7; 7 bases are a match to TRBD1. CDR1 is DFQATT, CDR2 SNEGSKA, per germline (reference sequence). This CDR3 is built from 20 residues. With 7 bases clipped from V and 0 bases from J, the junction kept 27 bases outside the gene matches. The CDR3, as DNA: TGCAGTGTTTGGAGCCCTACGCCGGGACAGCCAAGTATTAGCTCCTACGAGCAGTACTTC. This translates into CSVWSPTPGQPSISSYEQYF.

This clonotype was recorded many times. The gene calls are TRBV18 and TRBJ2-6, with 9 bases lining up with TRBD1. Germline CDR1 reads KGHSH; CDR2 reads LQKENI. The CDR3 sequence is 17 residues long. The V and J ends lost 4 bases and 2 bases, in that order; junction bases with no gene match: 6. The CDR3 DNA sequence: TGTGCCAGCTCACTGGACAGGGGAAGTGCTGGGGCCAACGTCCTGACTTTC. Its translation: CASSLDRGSAGANVLTF.

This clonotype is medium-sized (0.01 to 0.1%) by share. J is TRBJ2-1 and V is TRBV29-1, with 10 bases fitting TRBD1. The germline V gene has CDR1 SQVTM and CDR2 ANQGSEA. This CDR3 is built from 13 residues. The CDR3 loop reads CAYGQGGRNEQFF. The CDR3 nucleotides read TGCGCCTACGGACAGGGGGGGCGCAATGAGCAGTTCTTC.

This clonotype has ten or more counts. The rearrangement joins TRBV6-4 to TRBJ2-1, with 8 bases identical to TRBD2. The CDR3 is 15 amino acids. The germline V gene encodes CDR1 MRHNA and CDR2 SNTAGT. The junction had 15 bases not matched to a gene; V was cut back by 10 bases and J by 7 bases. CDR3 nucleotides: TGTGCCAAAACACTGGAGCGGGGGAGTTCGAATGAGCAGTTCTTC. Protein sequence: CAKTLERGSSNEQFF.